Following are 20 T cell receptor beta chains from one sample sequenced in a study of T cells in Graves' hyperthyroidism and ophthalmopathy. The source material, RNA transcripts, was used to amplify TCR beta CDR3 regions. The TCR CDR3 first-round RT-PCR relied on the HTBI primer set. One entry per CDR3 protein results from TCRdb running MiXCR on the multiplex PCR reads. The data show about half a million distinct CDR3 sequences, 20% to 25% seen once. Source material: blood. These receptors all stem from a man between 18 and 29 years old with Graves' hyperthyroidism.

This clonotype was counted many times. The J gene is TRBJ2-4, the V gene TRBV15, with D perhaps TRBD1 (7 bases). The CDR3 consists of 15 residues. Germline CDR1 reads LNHNV; CDR2 reads YYDKDF (reference sequence). Trimming pared 5 bases from V and 1 base from J, leaving 12 bases between. This chain's CDR3 is CATSRRGEAKNIQYF. Written as DNA, the CDR3 is TGTGCCACCAGCCGCAGGGGGGAGGCCAAAAACATTCAGTACTTC.

As regards this clonotype: A read error may account for a junction end that differs from germline. The chain employs TRBV12-3 or TRBV12-4 and TRBJ2-7, with a tentative D call TRBD2 (5 bases). This CDR3 spans 17 amino acids. Written as DNA, the CDR3 is TGTGCCAGCAGTTACTCCGGTCCGGCTATCGGGGTCCACGATCAGTACTTC. It yields the protein CASSYSGPAIGVHDQYF.

This clonotype was recorded a few times. The chain employs TRBV20-1 and TRBJ1-2; the D gene is possibly TRBD1 (6 bases). Per the germline V gene, CDR1 is DFQATT and CDR2 is SNEGSKA (reference sequence). There are 12 residues in the CDR3. This CDR3 is CMSGEDSYGYTF. CDR3 bases: TGCATGTCGGGGGAGGACAGCTATGGCTACACCTTC.

This clonotype was observed at least ten times. The chain recombines TRBV12-3 or TRBV12-4 with TRBJ1-2; D call uncertain. With 6 bases removed from V and 4 bases from J, the gap between germline ends came to 12 bases. The CDR3 spans 13 residues. CDR3 nucleotides: TGTGCCAGCAGCCTAGAAGGATCCTATGGCTACACCTTC. This encodes CASSLEGSYGYTF.

Remarks on this clonotype: This sequence may be a read error, since a much larger clone differs from it by one base. The chain has TRBV12-3 or TRBV12-4 and TRBJ1-6; 10 bases agree with TRBD1. J was trimmed by 9 bases and V by 6 bases; bases with no gene match: 5. The CDR3 consists of 14 residues. The DNA for the CDR3 is TGTGCCAGCAGGGGACAGGGGAGTGGTTCACCCCTCCACTTT. Amino acid sequence: CASRGQGSGSPLHF.

This clonotype came up many times. The V and J genes are TRBV6-5 and TRBJ1-2; 9 bases match TRBD1. V shed 6 bases, J shed 5 bases, and the junction held 10 bases outside the gene matches. CDR3 length equals 15 residues. CDR1 and CDR2 from the germline V gene are MNHEY and SVGAGI. The CDR3 loop reads CASRPGTGRSYGYTF. CDR3 nucleotide sequence: TGTGCCAGCAGACCCGGGACAGGGAGGTCGTATGGCTACACCTTC.

The chain is built from TRBV7-8 and TRBJ2-7; a weak D match, TRBD2 (6 bases). Trimming shortened V by 2 bases and J by 3 bases, and 14 bases separated the two germline ends. CDR3 length: 15 amino acids. Per the germline V gene, CDR1 is SGHVS and CDR2 is FQNEAQ. CDR3 DNA sequence: TGTGCCAGCAGCTTATGGGCTAGCGCTAACTACGAGCAGTACTTC. Its protein product is CASSLWASANYEQYF. Filled out from reference TRBV7-8 and TRBJ2-7, the complete variable domain reads GAGVSQSPRYKVAKRGQDVALRCDPISGHVSLFWYQQALGQGPEFLTYFQNEAQLDKSGLPSDRFFAERPEGSVSTLKIQRTQQEDSAVYLCASSLWASANYEQYFGPGTRLTVT.

The rearrangement links TRBV6-1 to TRBJ1-1, with a tentative D call TRBD1 (5 bases). This CDR3 has 16 amino acids. V was pared by 8 bases and J by 4 bases, with 23 bases between. Germline-derived CDR1 and CDR2 are MNHNS and SASEGT. The CDR3 sequence: CASLDGGTPLGTEAFF. CDR3 sequence (DNA): TGTGCCAGCCTGGATGGGGGTACCCCCTTAGGCACTGAAGCTTTCTTT.

This clonotype was detected only a few times. The junction does not match germline at one end; this may be a read error. The chain employs TRBV12-3 or TRBV12-4 and TRBJ1-5; D is uncertain. This CDR3 has 13 amino acids. The CDR3 is CAGSFGGLQPQHF. CDR3 nucleotide sequence: TGTGCCGGCAGTTTTGGAGGGTTACAGCCCCAGCATTTT.

Ten or more counts support this clonotype. The chain links TRBV6-1 to TRBJ1-1; D ambiguous. The CDR3 extends over 15 amino acids. Germline values: CDR1 MNHNS, CDR2 SASEGT. V was pared by 3 bases and J by 0 bases, with 11 bases between. CDR3 bases: TGTGCCAGCAGTGATTCGGCGGCCATGAACACTGAAGCTTTCTTT. Its translation: CASSDSAAMNTEAFF.

This clonotype was seen a few times. The chain couples TRBV12-3 or TRBV12-4 to TRBJ1-1; perhaps TRBD1 as D (5 bases). The CDR3 has 14 amino acids. The V end lost 7 bases, the J end lost 0 bases, and 12 bases lay between the germline ends. The CDR3 region is CASNTPTVNTEAFF. The CDR3, as DNA: TGTGCCAGCAATACCCCGACAGTGAACACTGAAGCTTTCTTT.

This clonotype was observed at least ten times. This rearrangement joins TRBV28 to TRBJ1-1; D gene ambiguous. V was clipped by 2 bases and J by 12 bases, with 16 bases between them. This CDR3 region has 13 residues. The germline V gene has CDR1 MDHEN and CDR2 SYDVKM. The CDR3 reads CASSLPPSVVTFF. DNA of the CDR3: TGTGCCAGCAGTTTACCTCCCAGTGTGGTAACTTTCTTT.

V is TRBV10-3 and J is TRBJ1-2; D perhaps matches TRBD1 (6 bases). CDR3 length: 15 amino acids. V lost 3 bases and J 0 bases, leaving 11 bases between the germline ends. Looked up from germline, CDR1 is ENHRY and CDR2 is SYGVKD. CDR3 bases: TGTGCCATCAGTGACGGACAGTGGGCTAACTATGGCTACACCTTC. Its translation: CAISDGQWANYGYTF.

This clonotype was seen repeatedly, ten times or more. This chain joins TRBV4-1 and TRBJ1-1, with 7 bases that match TRBD1. The CDR3 runs 12 residues. The germline CDR1 and CDR2 sequences are MGHRA and YSYEKL. V lost 4 bases and J lost 10; bases outside the gene matches: 6. The chain's CDR3 is CASSPSRGGAFF. The CDR3 DNA is TGCGCCAGCAGCCCCTCCAGGGGGGGAGCTTTCTTT.

This clonotype was recorded at least ten times. The chain joins TRBV19 to TRBJ2-7; possibly TRBD2 for D (6 bases). The CDR3 covers 13 residues. Germline CDR1 is LNHDA and CDR2 is SQIVND (reference sequence). The V gene lost 3 bases and the J gene lost 2 bases, with 8 bases spanning the gap. The CDR3 sequence is CASSIGGTYEQYF. The CDR3 DNA reads as TGTGCCAGTAGTATTGGAGGGACCTACGAGCAGTACTTC.

This clonotype was seen many times. The chain joins TRBV28 to TRBJ2-7; 8 nucleotides agree with TRBD1. After removal of 4 bases from V and 0 bases from J, the junction contained 5 bases not matched to a gene. This CDR3 has 15 amino acids. Germline values: CDR1 MDHEN, CDR2 SYDVKM. DNA of the CDR3: TGTGCCAGCAGTTCCGACAGGGGTGCCTCCTACGAGCAGTACTTC. As protein: CASSSDRGASYEQYF.

This clonotype was seen many times. J is TRBJ1-2 and V is TRBV5-1, with D hard to call. This CDR3 is 14 amino acids long. Trimming pared 5 bases from V and 0 bases from J, leaving 11 bases between. Germline CDR1 reads SGHRS; CDR2 reads YFSETQ. The CDR3 spells CASREVPANYGYTF. Written as DNA, the CDR3 is TGCGCCAGCAGGGAGGTACCAGCTAACTATGGCTACACCTTC.

This clonotype came up many times. This chain connects TRBV6-5 to TRBJ1-5, with 7 positions matching TRBD1. CDR1 and CDR2 from the germline V gene are MNHEY and SVGAGI. CDR3 length equals 14 residues. After removal of 6 bases from V and 4 bases from J, the junction contained 6 bases not matched to a gene. Here the CDR3 DNA reads TGTGCCAGCAGATCCGGGACAGCAAATCAGCCCCAGCATTTT. It yields the protein CASRSGTANQPQHF.

A single count supports this clonotype. This chain uses TRBV11-2 with TRBJ1-1, with D hard to call. This CDR3 is built from 15 residues. Between the trimmed V and J ends, which lost 5 bases and 1 base, there was a span of 14 bases. Germline lookup yields CDR1 SGHAT and CDR2 FQNNGV. In nucleotides, the CDR3 is TGTGCCAGCAGCCCACTGGCGGCAGAGAACACTGAAGCTTTCTTT. Amino acids: CASSPLAAENTEAFF.

This sequence joins TRBV29-1 and TRBJ2-4; D ambiguous. Germline V gives CDR1 SQVTM, CDR2 ANQGSEA. The CDR3 has 13 residues. V dropped 5 bases and J dropped 1 base, with 9 bases sitting between them. The CDR3 DNA reads TGCAGCGTTCTCGAGCACGCCAAAAACATTCAGTACTTC. Encoded protein: CSVLEHAKNIQYF.